This T cell receptor beta chain derives from a study of blood T cells in healthy people across ages. As regards this clonotype: Its matching antigen is unknown.

Study-level points and caveats: Compared with aged donors, long-lived donors showed fewer expanded clones, suggesting selection. CMV status of donors was unknown, possibly confounding expanded clonotype changes.

Together with a sample-barcoded 5' primer, a J-beta primer mix was included in a second PCR lasting about 7 to 12 cycles. The authors tagged each cDNA molecule using a template-switch adaptor with 12 random nucleotides. TCRdb analysed the 5' RACE reads with MiXCR anew, one entry per CDR3 protein. The table records around 1.5 million distinct CDR3 sequences, around 59% of them present only once. This CDR3 contains 12 residues. V was trimmed by 7 bases and J by 10 bases, leaving 13 bases between them. The germline gives CDR1 KGHDR, CDR2 SFDVKD. The rearrangement links TRBV24-1 to TRBJ2-1, with D perhaps matching TRBD2 (5 bases). The source of this sequence is a man aged 18 to 35 in good health. The sample comprised blood. The CDR3, as DNA: TGTGCCACCAGGGGGTCAACGGGGGAGCAGTTCTTC. It translates to CATRGSTGEQFF.